This is a list of T cell receptor beta chains from one sample in a study of technical replicates of blood from several donors. Generated by immunoSEQ multiplex PCR, the TCRdb table keeps only in-frame clones and is missing some. The data contain tens of thousands of clones, about 86% of them singletons. The specimen sequenced was PBMCs. These receptors were collected from a human donor in good health. Some clones in this sample may be carry-over from other donors' samples. Each CDR3 is given with its conserved first and last residue. The order of the fields is V gene, J gene, CDR3 protein.

>TRBV10-3|TRBJ2-5
CAISEGDSGTETQYF
>TRBV30|TRBJ2-7
CAWSVSLAGEQYF
>TRBV25-1|TRBJ2-2
CAVLAGSNTGELFF
>TRBV7-2|TRBJ1-1
CASSFGRTLEAFF
>TRBV4-3|TRBJ1-3
CASSPGGWGSGNTIYF
>TRBV6-5|TRBJ2-3
CASRQGLLADTQYF
>TRBV18|TRBJ1-3
CASSSLATSSGNTIYF
>TRBV7-9|TRBJ2-7
CASSTDRRNHEQYF
>TRBV9|TRBJ2-1
CASSVGSGGPYNEQFF
>TRBV5-1|TRBJ2-5
CASSPTGGRLETQYF
>TRBV6-5|TRBJ1-2
CASSPPGAGYTF
>TRBV4-2|TRBJ2-1
CASSQETSGGDEQFF
>TRBV30|TRBJ1-1
CAWSDGSYTEAFF
>TRBV4-2|TRBJ2-1
CASSRTSGADNEQFF
>TRBV29-1|TRBJ1-2
CSVEVGRGYGYTF
>TRBV5-1|TRBJ2-7
CASSSTSDEQYF
>TRBV5-6|TRBJ2-3
CASTRATGSTDTQYF
>TRBV7-3|TRBJ2-5
CASSPQGGSVGTQYF
>TRBV27|TRBJ1-2
CASSFEGTYGYTF
>TRBV30|TRBJ1-5
CAWSTGEPQHF